The rows below give T cell receptor beta chains drawn from one sample of a study of cytomegalovirus exposure and HLA in healthy donors. The table came from immunoSEQ multiplex PCR; TCRdb's copy has only in-frame clones and leaves some out. Among about 130,000 clones listed, around four fifths were seen once. The sample consisted of PBMCs. The receptors derive from a man younger than 35 in good health and CMV-seropositive. Each CDR3 is given without its conserved first and last residue. The size of a clone is reported for some rows only, either as once, few or many, or as a class for expanded clones.

abundance: -
v_gene: TRBV4-1
CDR3aa: ASSLEGGKPGNTIY

abundance: few
v_gene: TRBV10-3
CDR3aa: AITPSGSSYNEQF

abundance: -
v_gene: TRBV27
CDR3aa: ASSSLGLAGATSSGELF

abundance: -
v_gene: TRBV27
CDR3aa: ASSLSGRGQGRVQPQH

abundance: -
v_gene: TRBV30
CDR3aa: AWSGGPPHGYT

abundance: -
v_gene: TRBV7-8
CDR3aa: ASRTSGGSYEQY

abundance: -
v_gene: TRBV9
CDR3aa: ASSDGQGAGGYT

abundance: -
v_gene: TRBV7-2
CDR3aa: ASSRDIGEFF

abundance: -
v_gene: TRBV6-6
CDR3aa: ASSYSGGNTEAF

abundance: -
v_gene: TRBV11-2
CDR3aa: ASSPGQNTEAF

abundance: few
v_gene: TRBV4-1
CDR3aa: ASSQDHPGDYEQY

abundance: -
v_gene: TRBV5-1
CDR3aa: ASRPGTGNGYT

abundance: -
v_gene: TRBV7-6
CDR3aa: ASTTGTGPYNEQF

abundance: once
v_gene: TRBV11-2
CDR3aa: ASSLGRPDWGTDTQY

abundance: -
v_gene: TRBV7-9
CDR3aa: ASSSHPTAPLYGYT

abundance: -
v_gene: TRBV5-6
CDR3aa: ASSLGGGTGELF

abundance: once
v_gene: TRBV5-1
CDR3aa: ASSFWQGGTEAF

abundance: -
v_gene: TRBV9
CDR3aa: ASSGARGYNSPLH

abundance: few
v_gene: TRBV4-1
CDR3aa: ASSQLTVDTIY

abundance: -
v_gene: TRBV6-5
CDR3aa: ASRPGHLISYEQY

abundance: -
v_gene: TRBV7-3
CDR3aa: ASSLTGNTGELF

abundance: -
v_gene: TRBV9
CDR3aa: ASSGGTGAGLIYGYT

abundance: few
v_gene: TRBV6-6
CDR3aa: ASSPRQAAETQY

abundance: -
v_gene: TRBV9
CDR3aa: ASSVPLNSGTSGFPSTDTQY

abundance: -
v_gene: TRBV19
CDR3aa: ASSETGLMNTEAF

abundance: -
v_gene: TRBV5-1
CDR3aa: ASSLATGSTGELF

abundance: -
v_gene: TRBV7-9
CDR3aa: ASSSTSGGNTGELF

abundance: -
v_gene: TRBV28
CDR3aa: ASSHRDRVTPLNTGELF

abundance: -
v_gene: TRBV28
CDR3aa: ASMSGGYEQY

abundance: -
v_gene: TRBV6-5
CDR3aa: ASSYLGTDQPQH

abundance: -
v_gene: TRBV12-1
CDR3aa: ASSWRNYRDEQY

abundance: -
v_gene: TRBV14
CDR3aa: ASSQDFGLAGAYNEQF

abundance: once
v_gene: TRBV10-2
CDR3aa: ASNPGQGVGYGYT

abundance: -
v_gene: TRBV10-1
CDR3aa: ASSGRRDMTTYEQY

abundance: -
v_gene: TRBV6-5
CDR3aa: ASGGVSGYT

abundance: -
v_gene: TRBV5-1
CDR3aa: ASSSSGGRGTDTQY

abundance: -
v_gene: TRBV6-1
CDR3aa: ASGTAHPLEAF

abundance: -
v_gene: TRBV10-3
CDR3aa: ATTDSGVEY

abundance: -
v_gene: TRBV4-1
CDR3aa: ASSQGGRETQY